Reported below is one T cell receptor (beta chain). This record comes from a study of cytomegalovirus exposure and HLA in healthy donors. It was with 60 Vbeta and 13 Jbeta primers that the PCR ran. The table came from immunoSEQ multiplex PCR; TCRdb's copy has only in-frame clones and leaves some out. The sample yields approximately 150,000 clones, 84% seen once. V lost 3 bases and J 0 bases, leaving 9 bases between the germline ends. CDR1 and CDR2 (germline): KGHSH, LQKENI. This CDR3 contains 15 residues. The sequence derives from a girl aged 10 to 17 in good health and CMV-seropositive. The chain carries TRBV18 and TRBJ1-3; perhaps TRBD1 as D (5 bases). The sequenced sample was PBMCs. CDR3 DNA sequence: TGTGCCAGCTCACCGGACATCAGCTCTGGAAACACCATATATTTT. This encodes CASSPDISSGNTIYF.